Below, 2 T cell receptor beta chains from the same sample are listed, as sequenced in a study of CD8+ T cells in alopecia areata (dated by TCRdb to between 2018 and 2020). Libraries were prepared through the immunoSEQ multiplex PCR assay. To provide template for TCR sequencing, every sample had RNA extracted and reverse transcribed into cDNA. Held by TCRdb, this immuneACCESS table contains in-frame sequences only and omits some clones. Under half of the omission traces to an unresolved V gene where checked; the cause of the rest is unknown. This sample lists more than 100,000 clones; 45% to 60% were detected once. The ten largest clones capture more than 8% of the sample. Sequences were obtained from CD4+ T cells sorted from blood. The receptors stem from a human donor in good health.

Of note for this clone: Other DNA sequences in the same sample also yield this CDR3. The gene calls are TRBV10-3 and TRBJ2-7; 7 positions match TRBD2. The V and J ends lost 8 bases and 5 bases, in that order; junction bases with no gene match: 12. This CDR3 has 14 residues. Germline V gene lookup returns CDR1 ENHRY and CDR2 SYGVKD. Written as DNA, the CDR3 is TGTGCCATCGGTTCGGGACTAATATTGGACGAGCAGTACTTC. Its translation: CAIGSGLILDEQYF.

This clone was picked up a small number of times. The chain has TRBV5-1 and TRBJ2-3, with D unresolved. The V end was cut by 1 base, the J end by 2 bases, with 11 bases between. Germline values: CDR1 SGHRS, CDR2 YFSETQ. The CDR3 length is 15 residues. The CDR3: CASSLFGPITDTQYF. CDR3 in DNA: TGCGCCAGCAGCTTGTTTGGACCAATCACAGATACGCAGTATTTT.